This section outlines one TCR beta chain sequence together with its context. This CDR3 contains 14 residues. V lost 10 bases and J 0 bases, leaving 12 bases between the germline ends. CDR1 is LNHDA, CDR2 SQIVND, per germline (reference sequence). In the original analysis: Amplification with reference gene primers provided the estimates of nucleated cell counts. TCRdb's table, derived via immunoSEQ multiplex PCR, lists solely in-frame clones and lacks some. The V and J calls and clone size come from that table; D and trimming were worked out from the DNA. The data show roughly 35,000 clones, around 84% seen once. This sample was included in a study of blood T cell repertoires in COVID-19. The wider study: Researchers got acute and convalescent COVID-19 samples from the United States, Italy and Spain. T cells, B-cell-depleted T cells, or PBMCs supplied cDNA or gDNA.

The V and J genes are TRBV19 and TRBJ1-4; D is undetermined. Material for sequencing was peripheral blood. The TCR sequence derives from a man older than 75 with acute or convalescent COVID-19. This CDR3 reads CATSGTATNEKLFF. The CDR3 region has the DNA TGTGCCACCTCGGGAACAGCAACTAATGAAAAACTGTTTTTT. The complete variable domain, with remaining parts taken from reference TRBV19 and TRBJ1-4, reads DGGITQSPKYLFRKEGQNVTLSCEQNLNHDAMYWYRQDPGQGLRLIYYSQIVNDFQKGDIAEGYSVSREKKESFPLTVTSAQKNPTAFYLCATSGTATNEKLFFGSGTQLSVL.